One and the same sample provided the 12 T cell receptor beta chains below, sequenced in a study of cytomegalovirus exposure and HLA in healthy donors. PCR used 60 Vbeta primers and 13 Jbeta primers. Here immunoSEQ multiplex PCR was the method, and the copy in TCRdb shows in-frame clones only, minus some. The data contain 100,000 to 150,000 clones, around 67% of them singletons. Material: PBMCs. The receptors here all came from a man in his fifties or sixties in good health and CMV-seropositive.

This chain connects TRBV5-1 to TRBJ2-3; TRBD2 matches at 11 bases. Germline V gives CDR1 SGHRS, CDR2 YFSETQ. V shed 6 bases, J shed 5 bases, and the junction held 5 bases outside the gene matches. The CDR3 totals 14 residues. The CDR3 reads CASTLAGGQDTQYF. The CDR3 DNA reads as TGCGCCAGCACCTTAGCGGGGGGGCAAGATACGCAGTATTTT. Drawing the rest from reference TRBV5-1 and TRBJ2-3, the complete variable domain is KAGVTQTPRYLIKTRGQQVTLSCSPISGHRSVSWYQQTPGQGLQFLFEYFSETQRNKGNFPGRFSGRQFSNSRSEMNVSTLELGDSALYLCASTLAGGQDTQYFGPGTRLTVL.

The V call is TRBV29-1, the J call TRBJ2-5; D may be TRBD2 (6 bases). The V end lost 8 bases, the J end lost 1 base, and 11 bases lay between the germline ends. Germline values: CDR1 SQVTM, CDR2 ANQGSEA. The CDR3 loop spans 12 amino acids. The CDR3 coding sequence is TGCAGCCTTCTGCGGGGCCAAGAGACCCAGTACTTC. It encodes CSLLRGQETQYF.

This clone showed up just once. CDR3 loop: CASSLALGGETQYF. The CDR3 bases are TGTGCCAGCAGCTTAGCGCTGGGGGGGGAGACCCAGTACTTC. The rearrangement joins TRBV7-9 to TRBJ2-5, with 7 bases identical to TRBD2. This CDR3 region has 14 residues. Germline CDR1 is SEHNR and CDR2 is FQNEAQ (reference sequence). Trimming cost V 0 bases and J 5 bases; bases outside gene matches: 3.

V is TRBV6-1 and J is TRBJ2-3; TRBD2 matches 7 bases. The germline gives CDR1 MNHNS, CDR2 SASEGT. CDR3 length: 13 amino acids. J lost 7 bases, V lost 1 base, and 2 bases had no gene match. DNA of the CDR3: TGTGCCAGCAGTGAAGAGCGGGGTTATACGCAGTATTTT. It translates to CASSEERGYTQYF.

The chain employs TRBV6-1 and TRBJ2-5; TRBD1 matches at 10 bases. Germline V gene lookup returns CDR1 MNHNS and CDR2 SASEGT. CDR3 size: 15 residues. J lost 2 bases, V lost 8 bases, and 8 bases had no gene match. The CDR3 DNA follows: TGTGCCAGCGGGGACCGGGACAGGGGACAAGAGACCCAGTACTTC. Its translation: CASGDRDRGQETQYF.

The table lists this clone with a few counts. The CDR3 DNA is TGTGCCAGCAGTCAGGGGATGAATTCACCCCTCCACTTT. As protein: CASSQGMNSPLHF. The chain joins TRBV9 to TRBJ1-6; a weak D match, TRBD1 (6 bases). V lost 5 bases and J 7 bases, leaving 10 bases between the germline ends. The CDR3 consists of 13 residues. Germline-derived CDR1 and CDR2 are SGDLS and YYNGEE. Based on the CDR3 plus reference TRBV9 and TRBJ1-6, the full variable domain is DSGVTQTPKHLITATGQRVTLRCSPRSGDLSVYWYQQSLDQGLQFLIQYYNGEERAKGNILERFSAQQFPDLHSELNLSSLELGDSALYFCASSQGMNSPLHFGNGTRLTVT.

This chain links TRBV1 with TRBJ2-3; the DNA was not compared with TRBD2, the D call given in the table. TRBV1 is marked as a pseudogene. This CDR3 region has 15 residues. The CDR3 loop reads CTRLPRGRGVDTQYF. The CDR3, as DNA: TGCACCAGACTACCAAGGGGGCGGGGGGTGGATACGCAGTATTTT.

The CDR3 spells CASSLALGELGNQPQHF. CDR3 in DNA: TGTGCCAGCAGCTTAGCGCTGGGAGAGTTAGGCAATCAGCCCCAGCATTTT. The rearrangement links TRBV7-8 to TRBJ1-5, with no clear D. Germline CDR1 SGHVS, CDR2 FQNEAQ. This CDR3 contains 17 residues. V lost 0 bases and J 2 bases, leaving 14 bases between the germline ends. Supplemented by reference TRBV7-8 and TRBJ1-5, the full variable domain reads GAGVSQSPRYKVAKRGQDVALRCDPISGHVSLFWYQQALGQGPEFLTYFQNEAQLDKSGLPSDRFFAERPEGSVSTLKIQRTQQEDSAVYLCASSLALGELGNQPQHFGDGTRLSIL.

The genes are TRBV10-2 and TRBJ2-1; TRBD2 aligns across 9 bases. Germline V gene lookup returns CDR1 WSHSY and CDR2 SAAADI. The CDR3 extends over 15 amino acids. V shed 7 bases and J 5 bases; nucleotides not matched to a gene: 9. The CDR3 here is CASTNSGGPNNEQFF. The CDR3 bases are TGCGCCAGCACCAATAGCGGGGGTCCTAACAATGAGCAGTTCTTC.

The rearrangement links TRBV6-1 to TRBJ1-3; 7 positions match TRBD1. There are 16 residues in the CDR3. V was clipped by 5 bases and J by 3 bases; unmatched bases: 10. Germline lookup yields CDR1 MNHNS and CDR2 SASEGT. The chain's CDR3 is CASSKGGGGDGNTIYF. The DNA for the CDR3 is TGTGCCAGCAGTAAAGGGGGCGGGGGCGATGGAAACACCATATATTTT.

The chain carries TRBV5-6 and TRBJ1-3; D is undetermined. CDR3 length equals 14 residues. Germline values: CDR1 SGHDT, CDR2 YYEEEE. Trimming pared 2 bases from V and 5 bases from J, leaving 11 bases between. In DNA, the CDR3 is TGTGCCAGCAGCTTTTGGAGGGTTCGAAACACCATATATTTT. Its translation is CASSFWRVRNTIYF.

The chain has TRBV19 and TRBJ1-5; D call uncertain. There are 13 residues in the CDR3. V gave up 4 bases and J gave up 5 bases, with 9 bases separating them. Germline V gene sequence: CDR1 LNHDA, CDR2 SQIVND (reference sequence). This chain's CDR3 is CASSTQVDQPQHF. The CDR3 nucleotides are TGTGCCAGTAGTACTCAGGTGGATCAGCCCCAGCATTTT.